These 5 T cell receptor beta chains were all obtained from the same sample, sequenced in a study of OX40 agonist ivuxolimab in advanced cancers. The table came from immunoSEQ multiplex PCR; TCRdb's copy has only in-frame clones and leaves some out. The top ten clones hold less than 35% of a sample with tens of thousands of clones, approximately 83% of them seen once. The material sequenced was CD4+ or CD8+ T cells sorted from blood, taken in a trial of the OX40 agonist ivuxolimab. These receptors were taken from an adult with an advanced solid tumor such as melanoma, head and neck, liver or kidney cancer.

The CDR3 bases are TGTGCCAGCAGTTCCCTCCGGGACAGGGTGATTTTGAATGAGCAGTTCTTC. It codes for CASSSLRDRVILNEQFF. The V call is TRBV27, the J call TRBJ2-1; 9 nucleotides agree with TRBD1. CDR1 is MNHEY and CDR2 is SMNVEV in the germline V gene (reference sequence). J gave up 7 bases and V 4 bases, and 14 bases lay outside the gene matches. The CDR3 sequence is 17 residues long.

J is TRBJ2-2 and V is TRBV7-6; perhaps D is TRBD1 or TRBD2 (6 bases each). Trimming pared 2 bases from V and 6 bases from J, leaving 16 bases between. CDR3 length equals 16 residues. The germline V gene encodes CDR1 SGHVS and CDR2 FNYEAQ. CDR3: CASSLFLSGAAGELFF. The CDR3 DNA reads as TGTGCCAGCAGCTTATTCTTATCGGGGGCGGCCGGGGAGCTGTTTTTT.

The chain joins TRBV29-1 to TRBJ2-7; TRBD2 is a possible D gene (6 bases). Trimming shortened V by 3 bases and J by 0 bases, and 12 bases separated the two germline ends. CDR1 SQVTM and CDR2 ANQGSEA come from the germline V gene. The CDR3 length is 14 residues. CDR3 bases: TGCAGCGTTGACGTCGGGCGGGGCTCCTACGAGCAGTACTTC. This codes for CSVDVGRGSYEQYF.

V and J are TRBV27 and TRBJ2-1; 7 bases align to TRBD1. Germline CDR1 reads MNHEY; CDR2 reads SMNVEV (reference sequence). The trim removed 0 bases at V and 5 bases at J, leaving 7 bases unmatched. This CDR3 has 16 residues. DNA for the CDR3: TGTGCCAGCAGTTTATCCTCGGTGGGACAGCACAATGAGCAGTTCTTC. This translates into CASSLSSVGQHNEQFF.

The rearrangement links TRBV6-6 to TRBJ2-7; D tentatively fits TRBD1 or TRBD2 (6 bases each). CDR1 MNHNY and CDR2 SVGAGI come from the germline V gene (reference sequence). Trimming left V 0 bases short and J 4 bases short, with 10 bases between. This CDR3 contains 14 residues. CDR3 in amino acids: CASSYSGGGYEQYF. As DNA, the CDR3 is TGTGCCAGCAGTTACTCGGGGGGCGGTTACGAGCAGTACTTC.